Presented here are 23 T cell receptor beta chains from one specimen sequenced in a study of blood T cell repertoires in COVID-19. Assay used: immunoSEQ multiplex PCR; TCRdb lists only in-frame clones, some missing. This sample has 200,000 to 250,000 clones, with about 86% found just once. The sample taken for sequencing was peripheral blood. The receptors were sampled from a woman in her sixties with acute or convalescent COVID-19.

This chain links TRBV7-9 with TRBJ1-4, with unresolved D. Germline CDR1 is SEHNR and CDR2 is FQNEAQ (reference sequence). This CDR3 region has 15 residues. Deletions cut 1 base from V and 7 bases from J, with 13 bases between. The CDR3 sequence is CASSLVAGTGEKLFF. The CDR3 coding sequence is TGTGCCAGCAGCTTAGTTGCAGGAACTGGTGAAAAACTGTTTTTT.

The V gene is TRBV5-5, the J gene TRBJ1-1, with D hard to call. This CDR3 is built from 11 residues. Trimming took off 0 bases at V and 14 bases at J, with 11 bases between the two ends. Germline V gene lookup returns CDR1 SGHKS and CDR2 YYEKEE (reference sequence). The CDR3, as DNA: TGTGCCAGCAGCTTGGTTTATGGGCTCTTCTTT. Translating gives CASSLVYGLFF.

The rearrangement links TRBV6-5 to TRBJ1-3; 8 positions match TRBD1. The CDR3 sequence is 14 residues long. Trimming at V came to 7 bases and at J to 4 bases, leaving 6 bases not matched to a gene. The germline V gene has CDR1 MNHEY and CDR2 SVGAGI. The CDR3 loop reads CASTQGAMGNTIYF. The CDR3 DNA sequence: TGTGCCAGCACTCAGGGGGCGATGGGAAACACCATATATTTT.

The chain couples TRBV10-3 to TRBJ1-5; a possible D gene is TRBD1 (5 bases). This CDR3 comprises 14 residues. Trimming left V 2 bases short and J 1 base short, with 6 bases between. The germline CDR1 and CDR2 sequences are ENHRY and SYGVKD. The CDR3 protein is CAISEGGSNQPQHF. The CDR3 DNA reads TGTGCCATCAGTGAGGGGGGGAGCAATCAGCCCCAGCATTTT.

The gene calls are TRBV5-1 and TRBJ2-2; 9 bases are a match to TRBD2. Germline-derived CDR1 and CDR2 are SGHRS and YFSETQ. Unmatched junction bases numbered 9, after V lost 4 bases and J lost 5 bases. The CDR3 runs 16 residues. CDR3 DNA sequence: TGCGCCAGCAGCCCTGCAGCGGGGGGCCGGACCGGGGAGCTGTTTTTT. It encodes CASSPAAGGRTGELFF. The whole variable domain, remainder taken from reference TRBV5-1 and TRBJ2-2, is KAGVTQTPRYLIKTRGQQVTLSCSPISGHRSVSWYQQTPGQGLQFLFEYFSETQRNKGNFPGRFSGRQFSNSRSEMNVSTLELGDSALYLCASSPAAGGRTGELFFGEGSRLTVL.

The chain recombines TRBV7-2 with TRBJ2-2; 9 bases agree with TRBD2. Germline CDR1 is SGHTA and CDR2 is FQGNSA. Trimming cost V 1 base and J 0 bases; bases outside gene matches: 9. The CDR3 is made up of 19 amino acids. The chain's CDR3 is CASSLVRFGGGANTGELFF. CDR3 nucleotides: TGTGCCAGCAGCTTAGTTCGCTTTGGCGGGGGGGCGAACACCGGGGAGCTGTTTTTT.

The chain combines TRBV19 with TRBJ1-5, with a possible D match to TRBD1 (5 bases). CDR1 is LNHDA and CDR2 is SQIVND in the germline V gene (reference sequence). The CDR3 totals 13 residues. V gave up 6 bases and J gave up 7 bases, with 13 bases separating them. This CDR3 reads CASSGGGGQPQHF. CDR3 DNA sequence: TGTGCCAGTAGCGGTGGGGGAGGACAGCCCCAGCATTTT.

V usage is TRBV28 and J usage is TRBJ1-5; the D is unclear. The V end was cut by 2 bases, the J end by 7 bases, with 15 bases between. This CDR3 region has 15 residues. CDR1 is MDHEN and CDR2 is SYDVKM in the germline V gene. This CDR3 reads CASSLQRNTDQPQHF. For the CDR3, the DNA is TGTGCCAGCAGTTTACAGCGGAACACGGACCAGCCCCAGCATTTT.

This rearrangement joins TRBV5-6 to TRBJ1-1, with D maybe TRBD1 (6 bases). Trimming left V 0 bases short and J 4 bases short, with 10 bases between. Per the germline V gene, CDR1 is SGHDT and CDR2 is YYEEEE. The length of the CDR3 is 14 residues. The CDR3 reads CASSLERGATEAFF. CDR3 nucleotides: TGTGCCAGCAGCTTGGAACGGGGGGCCACTGAAGCTTTCTTT.

The chain carries TRBV24-1 and TRBJ2-7; D is perhaps TRBD1 (6 bases). V was clipped by 9 bases and J by 2 bases, with 22 bases between them. From germline, CDR1 is KGHDR and CDR2 SFDVKD. The CDR3 contains 16 residues. In nucleotides, the CDR3 is TGTGCCACCTGGGACGGCCGACAGGCGGTCCCCTACGAGCAGTACTTC. This encodes CATWDGRQAVPYEQYF.

The chain uses TRBV19 and TRBJ1-1; D uncertain. The germline CDR1 and CDR2 sequences are LNHDA and SQIVND (reference sequence). Between the trimmed V and J ends, which lost 2 bases and 4 bases, there was a span of 14 bases. This CDR3 spans 15 amino acids. The CDR3 loop reads CASSIQGSRSTEAFF. The DNA of the CDR3 is TGTGCCAGTAGTATACAAGGCTCCCGGAGCACTGAAGCTTTCTTT.

The V call is TRBV18, the J call TRBJ1-1; D not resolved. The V gene lost 8 bases and the J gene lost 2 bases, with 24 bases spanning the gap. Per the germline V gene, CDR1 is KGHSH and CDR2 is LQKENI. This CDR3 region has 17 residues. CDR3 region: CASRQSPALMRNTEAFF. CDR3 sequence (DNA): TGTGCCAGCCGCCAATCACCAGCGCTTATGCGTAACACTGAAGCTTTCTTT. Variable domain in full (rest from reference TRBV18 and TRBJ1-1): NAGVMQNPRHLVRRRGQEARLRCSPMKGHSHVYWYRQLPEEGLKFMVYLQKENIIDESGMPKERFSAEFPKEGPSILRIQQVVRGDSAAYFCASRQSPALMRNTEAFFGQGTRLTVV.

This chain's CDR3 is CASSTIAGTNEQYF. The CDR3 DNA sequence: TGCGCCAGCAGCACAATAGCGGGGACCAACGAGCAGTACTTC. The chain links TRBV5-1 to TRBJ2-7; 8 positions match TRBD2. Germline CDR1 and CDR2: SGHRS and YFSETQ. V was clipped by 4 bases and J by 5 bases; unmatched bases: 8. This CDR3 has 14 residues. Using reference TRBV5-1 and TRBJ2-7 for the parts outside the CDR3, the full variable domain is KAGVTQTPRYLIKTRGQQVTLSCSPISGHRSVSWYQQTPGQGLQFLFEYFSETQRNKGNFPGRFSGRQFSNSRSEMNVSTLELGDSALYLCASSTIAGTNEQYFGPGTRLTVT.

V and J are TRBV3-1 (or the pseudogene TRBV3-2) and TRBJ1-4; maybe TRBD1 (5 bases). The CDR3 sequence is 18 residues long. CDR1 is LGHDT, CDR2 YNNKEL, per germline (reference sequence). Trimming removed 0 bases at V and 7 bases at J, with 21 bases between. DNA for the CDR3: TGTGCCAGCAGCCAAGAATCTCCGGCGGGGGGACGGAGTGAAAAACTGTTTTTT. Translation: CASSQESPAGGRSEKLFF.

The gene calls are TRBV5-1 and TRBJ1-1; D is uncertain. Germline CDR1 is SGHRS and CDR2 is YFSETQ. The CDR3 sequence is 13 residues long. V was pared by 4 bases and J by 0 bases, with 7 bases between. The CDR3 DNA sequence: TGCGCCAGCAGCAGGGAGATGAACACTGAAGCTTTCTTT. Translating gives CASSREMNTEAFF.

CDR3 DNA sequence: TGTGCCAGTAGTACGGGGGCAGGGGGCGGTCGGATTCAGTACTTC. Protein sequence: CASSTGAGGGRIQYF. The chain joins TRBV19 to TRBJ2-4, with 8 bases lining up with TRBD1. CDR1 is LNHDA, CDR2 SQIVND, per germline (reference sequence). With 4 bases clipped from V and 10 bases from J, the junction kept 12 bases outside the gene matches. This CDR3 has 15 amino acids. The complete variable domain, with remaining parts taken from reference TRBV19 and TRBJ2-4, reads DGGITQSPKYLFRKEGQNVTLSCEQNLNHDAMYWYRQDPGQGLRLIYYSQIVNDFQKGDIAEGYSVSREKKESFPLTVTSAQKNPTAFYLCASSTGAGGGRIQYFGAGTRLSVL.

The genes are TRBV9 and TRBJ1-3, with no clear D. The V gene's germline CDR1 is SGDLS and CDR2 YYNGEE. V was trimmed by 0 bases and J by 2 bases, leaving 6 bases between them. The CDR3 is 14 amino acids. CDR3 sequence (DNA): TGTGCCAGCAGCGTAGAGCCTACTGGAAACACCATATATTTT. This sequence encodes CASSVEPTGNTIYF.

The count of this clone is one. The chain links TRBV9 to TRBJ2-1; tentative D call: TRBD2 (6 bases). The CDR3 spans 15 residues. Germline assignment: CDR1 SGDLS and CDR2 YYNGEE. Trimming stripped 2 bases from V and 9 bases from J, with 18 bases between. In nucleotides, the CDR3 is TGTGCCAGCAGCGTGGGGGGACCCTCCCTCAGTGAGCAGTTCTTC. This codes for CASSVGGPSLSEQFF.

The chain links TRBV5-1 to TRBJ2-2; possible D gene TRBD2, 6 bases. CDR3 size: 16 residues. CDR1 and CDR2 (germline): SGHRS, YFSETQ. V shed 6 bases and J shed 0 bases, with 15 bases lying between them. The DNA of the CDR3 is TGCGCCAGCACGAGAGCCGGGACTCCGAACACCGGGGAGCTGTTTTTT. Its translation is CASTRAGTPNTGELFF.

V usage is TRBV2 and J usage is TRBJ2-7; 8 bases are a match to TRBD1. This CDR3 spans 15 amino acids. In germline, CDR1 is SNHLY, CDR2 FYNNEI. With 0 bases clipped from V and 5 bases from J, the junction kept 6 bases outside the gene matches. CDR3: CASSEAGRGRDEQYF. CDR3 nucleotides: TGTGCCAGCAGTGAAGCTGGCAGGGGGCGCGACGAGCAGTACTTC.

The table lists this clone with a count of one. The genes are TRBV2 and TRBJ2-5; TRBD1 aligns across 10 bases. The V and J ends lost 7 bases and 1 base, in that order; junction bases with no gene match: 3. Germline-derived CDR1 and CDR2 are SNHLY and FYNNEI. The CDR3 runs to 14 residues. CDR3 sequence reads: CASKTGGRQETQYF. The CDR3 DNA reads as TGTGCCAGCAAGACAGGGGGCCGCCAAGAGACCCAGTACTTC.

This chain links TRBV28 with TRBJ1-4; no reliable D call. In germline, CDR1 is MDHEN, CDR2 SYDVKM. Trimming took off 4 bases at V and 11 bases at J, with 14 bases between the two ends. The CDR3 has 13 amino acids. In DNA, the CDR3 is TGTGCCAGCAGTTCCCAGACATTTGGCAAACTGTTTTTT. Protein: CASSSQTFGKLFF.

The rearrangement uses TRBV9 and TRBJ2-2; D is unclear. V lost 2 bases and J lost 6, with 14 bases in between. Looked up from germline, CDR1 is SGDLS and CDR2 is YYNGEE. There are 15 residues in the CDR3. The CDR3 bases are TGTGCCAGCAGCGTCAGTGGTAGCAGTCCCGGGGAGCTGTTTTTT. Protein: CASSVSGSSPGELFF.